The sample holds many counts of the clone carrying this TCR beta chain. Its matching antigen is unknown. Separate cDNA molecules received unique molecular identifiers, which the library attached to them. TCRdb independently ran MiXCR on the RACE reads; one entry per CDR3 protein. The sample holds around 130,000 distinct CDR3 sequences, about 12% seen once. Time point reported: patch test 2, 6 weeks after DPC sensitization. Sample treatment: therapeutic diphenylcyclopropenone sensitization with weekly scalp DPC. Researchers sampled blood before each patch test went on. The donor pool consisted of alopecia patients aged 18 to 70 years, considered suitable for DPC. Trimming took 1 base from V and 4 from J; bases not matched to a gene: 13. Per the germline V gene, CDR1 is SGHTA and CDR2 is FQGTGA. The CDR3 totals 18 residues. This record comes from a study of human T cells and chemical hapten exposure. Broader study findings: The number of TCRs above 1 in 1000 frequency did not change after DPC sensitization.

This TCR was recovered from a woman aged 50 to 60 with alopecia areata. Some clones in this sample may be carry-over from other donors' samples. This chain joins TRBV7-3 and TRBJ1-1; 9 bases line up with TRBD1. The sequenced sample was whole blood, obtained in connection with sensitization to the hapten diphenylcyclopropenone (DPC). CDR3 in amino acids: CASSLKGGQGWIGTEAFF. The CDR3 region has the DNA TGTGCCAGCAGCTTAAAGGGGGGACAGGGTTGGATCGGCACTGAAGCTTTCTTT.